A single sample gave rise to the 24 T cell receptor beta chains below, sequenced in a study of blood T cells in healthy people across ages. A second roughly 6 to 12 cycle PCR used barcoded and J-beta primers. TCRdb reanalysed the 5' RACE reads using MiXCR and keeps one entry per CDR3 protein. The table includes roughly 800,000 distinct CDR3 sequences, more than 20% detected once. The same specimen was also included in a second study, on T cells of mothers and their children.

The sample taken for sequencing was blood. The origin of the receptors is a boy younger than 18 in good health.

The V gene is TRBV27, the J gene TRBJ2-1; 8 nucleotides agree with TRBD2. The CDR3 totals 13 residues. V trimming: 2 bases; J trimming: 15 bases; junction bases outside the gene matches: 9. Germline V gives CDR1 MNHEY, CDR2 SMNVEV (reference sequence). The CDR3 sequence is CASSLGSGTRLFF. CDR3 nucleotides: TGTGCCAGCAGTTTAGGGAGTGGGACTAGGTTGTTCTTC.

The rearrangement joins TRBV6-4 to TRBJ2-2; TRBD1 or TRBD2 may be the D gene (6 bases each). The germline V gene encodes CDR1 MRHNA and CDR2 SNTAGT. The CDR3 sequence is 16 residues long. V gave up 6 bases and J gave up 3 bases, with 17 bases separating them. This CDR3 is CASSKMGGADTGELFF. For the CDR3, the DNA is TGTGCCAGCAGCAAAATGGGGGGCGCGGACACCGGGGAGCTGTTTTTT.

This clonotype was seen a handful of times. The gene calls are TRBV12-3 or TRBV12-4 and TRBJ2-5, with no clear D. With the DNA end fitting TRBJ2-7 better, the J assignment may be wrong. CDR3 length: 14 residues. CDR3 sequence: CASTLTGKPYEQYF. For the CDR3, the DNA is TGTGCCAGCACCCTGACGGGTAAGCCCTACGAGCAGTACTTC.

The chain carries TRBV5-1 and TRBJ2-5; 9 nucleotides line up with TRBD2. TRBJ2-7 explains the end of the DNA better; the J call may be wrong. CDR3 size: 17 residues. CDR1 is SGHRS and CDR2 is YFSETQ in the germline V gene. The CDR3 DNA is TGCGCCAGCAGCCCAAGGACAGCGGGGGGAGTGGAAGACGAGCAGTACTTC. Translating gives CASSPRTAGGVEDEQYF.

The sample holds a few counts of this clonotype. This rearrangement joins TRBV29-1 to TRBJ2-1; the D gene is possibly TRBD1 (6 bases). V gave up 4 bases and J gave up 10 bases, with 8 bases separating them. Germline V gene sequence: CDR1 SQVTM, CDR2 ANQGSEA. This CDR3 has 10 amino acids. CDR3 amino acids: CSVAGVEQFF. The CDR3 nucleotides are TGCAGCGTTGCAGGGGTAGAGCAGTTCTTC.

This clonotype was seen a few times. This rearrangement joins TRBV6-1 to TRBJ2-5; D ambiguous. This CDR3 has 16 residues. Germline loops: CDR1 MNHNS, CDR2 SASEGT. Trimming cost V 5 bases and J 2 bases, with 18 bases left between them. The CDR3 region is CASSKRVARSQETQYF. The CDR3 DNA reads TGTGCCAGCAGTAAAAGGGTCGCCCGGTCGCAAGAGACCCAGTACTTC.

CDR3 nucleotide sequence: TGTGCCAGCAGCCCAACGGGCGGGAGGGGAGGTGAGCAGTTCTTC. Translated, it gives CASSPTGGRGGEQFF. The chain couples TRBV6-2 or TRBV6-3 to TRBJ2-1; 9 bases match TRBD2. The CDR3 length is 15 residues. Germline V gene lookup returns CDR1 MNHEY and CDR2 SVGEGT. Unmatched junction bases numbered 12, after V lost 6 bases and J lost 9 bases.

The chain combines TRBV24-1 with TRBJ2-1; no reliable D call. In germline, CDR1 is KGHDR, CDR2 SFDVKD. Trimming cost V 4 bases and J 0 bases, with 12 bases left between them. The CDR3 extends over 16 amino acids. CDR3 coding DNA: TGTGCCACCAGTGAACGACTGGTAAGCTCCTACAATGAGCAGTTCTTC. Protein product: CATSERLVSSYNEQFF.

CDR3 protein: CASSQDLKNIQYF. The CDR3 DNA reads as TGTGCCAGCAGCCAGGATCTAAAAAACATTCAGTACTTC. The chain recombines TRBV4-2 with TRBJ2-4; D gene unclear. The V gene's germline CDR1 is LGHNA and CDR2 YNFKEQ. The CDR3 is 13 residues long. V lost 3 bases to trimming and J lost 4 bases, with 7 bases between them.

The chain uses TRBV20-1 and TRBJ1-4; D ambiguous. CDR1 and CDR2 from the germline V gene are DFQATT and SNEGSKA (reference sequence). The CDR3 length is 13 residues. V lost 2 bases, J lost 6 bases, and 10 bases lay in between. The CDR3 region is CSARSTTDEKLFF. The CDR3 region has the DNA TGCAGTGCTAGATCGACGACGGATGAAAAACTGTTTTTT.

The chain is built from TRBV11-2 and TRBJ2-5; the match to TRBD2 covers 11 bases. The J call may be incorrect, as the DNA end agrees better with TRBJ2-7. In germline, CDR1 is SGHAT, CDR2 FQNNGV. CDR3 length: 14 residues. CDR3 coding DNA: TGTGCCAGCAGCTTAGTGGGACTAGCGGACGAGCAGTACTTC. Translated, it gives CASSLVGLADEQYF.

The chain joins TRBV12-3 or TRBV12-4 to TRBJ1-2; perhaps TRBD1 as D (6 bases). Trimming stripped 4 bases from V and 5 bases from J, with 23 bases between. The CDR3 consists of 17 residues. The CDR3 loop reads CASSSGLYSGGPYGYTF. The CDR3 DNA is TGTGCCAGCAGTTCCGGACTTTACTCCGGGGGCCCTTATGGCTACACCTTC.

The chain couples TRBV7-8 to TRBJ2-5; 8 bases are shared with TRBD2. The J call is doubtful: the DNA matches TRBJ2-1 better. Germline V gene lookup returns CDR1 SGHVS and CDR2 FQNEAQ. The CDR3 extends over 15 amino acids. CDR3 sequence reads: CASSLQSGSPLEQFF. CDR3 in DNA: TGTGCCAGCAGCTTACAAAGCGGGAGCCCCCTTGAGCAGTTCTTC.

This clonotype showed up just a few times. V gene TRBV29-1 combines with J gene TRBJ1-2, with D possibly being TRBD1 (6 bases). CDR3 length: 12 amino acids. Germline V gives CDR1 SQVTM, CDR2 ANQGSEA. Trimming took off 6 bases at V and 3 bases at J, with 11 bases between the two ends. CDR3: CSVQEGDYGYTF. CDR3 bases: TGCAGCGTGCAGGAGGGGGACTATGGCTACACCTTC.

This chain uses TRBV11-3 with TRBJ2-1; TRBD1 matches 9 bases. CDR1 is SGHNT, CDR2 YENEEA, per germline. Germline trimming cut 6 bases from V and 4 bases from J; bases unmatched to any gene: 10. CDR3 size: 16 residues. The CDR3 reads CASSSRPGTGYNEQFF. The CDR3, as DNA: TGTGCCAGCAGTTCCCGCCCCGGGACAGGGTACAATGAGCAGTTCTTC. Full variable domain (remainder filled in from reference TRBV11-3 and TRBJ2-1): EAGVVQSPRYKIIEKKQPVAFWCNPISGHNTLYWYLQNLGQGPELLIRYENEEAVDDSQLPKDRFSAERLKGVDSTLKIQPAELGDSAVYLCASSSRPGTGYNEQFFGPGTRLTVL.

Note on this clonotype: A read error may be the cause here, since a much bigger clone is one base away. V gene TRBV9 combines with J gene TRBJ2-5, with 8 bases matching TRBD1. The J call is uncertain, as TRBJ2-1 better fits the DNA end. The germline V gene encodes CDR1 SGDLS and CDR2 YYNGEE. The length of the CDR3 is 15 residues. Here the CDR3 reads CASSVEGTGHNEQFF. CDR3 in DNA: TGTGCCAGCAGCGTAGAGGGGACAGGACACAATGAGCAGTTCTTC.

The chain links TRBV20-1 to TRBJ1-4, with D possibly TRBD1 on 6 matching bases. Trimming took 2 bases from V and 6 from J, leaving 13 bases between them. Germline assignment: CDR1 DFQATT and CDR2 SNEGSKA (reference sequence). This CDR3 region has 14 residues. CDR3 DNA sequence: TGCAGTGCTAGACCTGGACAGCGGGATGAAAAACTGTTTTTT. It specifies CSARPGQRDEKLFF.

In nucleotides, the CDR3 is TGTGCCAGCAGCGGTCGGCGACCTGATAATTCACCCCTCCACTTT. It specifies CASSGRRPDNSPLHF. The chain employs TRBV7-2 and TRBJ1-6; the D is unclear. The CDR3 extends over 15 amino acids. Trimming removed 5 bases from V and 5 bases from J, with 13 bases in between. The germline CDR1 and CDR2 sequences are SGHTA and FQGNSA.

This clonotype came up a few times. The genes are TRBV28 and TRBJ2-1; tentatively, D is TRBD2 (5 bases). V was shortened by 3 bases and J by 0 bases, with 12 bases between the two germline ends. This CDR3 comprises 16 residues. CDR1 and CDR2 from the germline V gene are MDHEN and SYDVKM. CDR3 residues: CASSFFTRDSYNEQFF. The CDR3 DNA reads TGTGCCAGCAGTTTCTTCACTCGGGACTCCTACAATGAGCAGTTCTTC.

A word on this clonotype: This may be a read error: a much more frequent sequence differs by one nucleotide. V usage is TRBV3-1 and J usage is TRBJ2-3, with 9 bases fitting TRBD2. The CDR3 sequence is 14 residues long. Per germline, CDR1 LGHDT and CDR2 YNNKEL (reference sequence). CDR3 amino acids: CASSQTSGTGTQYF. In DNA form, the CDR3 reads TGTGCCAGCAGCCAGACTAGCGGCACAGGTACGCAGTATTTT.

As concerns this clonotype: Sequence at one end of the junction differs from germline and may be a read error. This chain uses TRBV7-7 with TRBJ2-5; a weak D match, TRBD1 (6 bases). The length of the CDR3 is 14 residues. Germline V gene sequence: CDR1 SSHAT, CDR2 FNYEAQ (reference sequence). CDR3 protein: CASSSLNRVPTQYF. CDR3 DNA: TGTGCTAGCAGCTCGCTAAACAGGGTACCGACCCAGTACTTC.

The table lists this clonotype with a count of one. The CDR3 nucleotides are TGCAGCGTTGTAGAGGGTAAGGCCGAGCAGTACTTC. The encoded protein is CSVVEGKAEQYF. V gene TRBV29-1 combines with J gene TRBJ2-7, with TRBD2 as a possible D gene (5 bases). The CDR3 length is 12 residues. The germline V gene has CDR1 SQVTM and CDR2 ANQGSEA. Trimming removed 4 bases at V and 6 bases at J, with 13 bases between.

The chain couples TRBV29-1 to TRBJ1-2; D uncertain. V was trimmed by 7 bases and J by 1 base, leaving 16 bases between them. Germline V lookup: CDR1 SQVTM, CDR2 ANQGSEA. The length of the CDR3 is 14 residues. Here the CDR3 reads CSAHDDYDNYGYTF. Written as DNA, the CDR3 is TGCAGCGCACACGACGATTATGATAACTATGGCTACACCTTC.

V is TRBV28 and J is TRBJ2-7, with D tentatively TRBD1 (6 bases). This CDR3 has 15 amino acids. Between the trimmed V and J ends, which lost 4 bases and 0 bases, there was a span of 13 bases. CDR1 is MDHEN, CDR2 SYDVKM, per germline. The CDR3 DNA reads TGTGCCAGCAGTTCTGACAGGAGGAGCTCCTACGAGCAGTACTTC. Its translation is CASSSDRRSSYEQYF.